This is a list of T cell receptor beta chains from one sample in a study of cytomegalovirus exposure and HLA in healthy donors. Repertoires were generated with immunoSEQ multiplex PCR, while TCRdb's copy carries only in-frame clones and drops some. There are approximately 120,000 clones in the sample; approximately 85% occur only once, and about 6.7% lies in the top ten. Sequencing used PBMCs. The receptors derive from a woman in her thirties in good health and CMV-seropositive. CDR3s include the opening cysteine and the closing phenylalanine or tryptophan. The order of the fields is V gene, J gene, D gene, clone size, CDR3 DNA, CDR3 protein. The D gene is left open where the match is weak. Clone size is shown for a subset of rows, as once, few, many or a class of expanded clone.

v_gene: TRBV5-1
j_gene: TRBJ1-1
d_gene: TRBD1
abundance: once
CDR3nt: TGCGCCAGCAGCCTCGGAGGGGGCGCAGAAGCTTTCTTT
CDR3aa: CASSLGGGAEAFF

v_gene: TRBV18
j_gene: TRBJ2-7
d_gene: TRBD1
abundance: NA
CDR3nt: TGTGCCAGCTCACCAACCCGACAGGGCCCCCTCAACTTC
CDR3aa: CASSPTRQGPLNF

v_gene: TRBV12-2
j_gene: TRBJ2-1
d_gene: NA
abundance: NA
CDR3nt: TGTGCAAGTCGCCCAAAGACTAGCGGCTACAACAATGAGCAGTTCTTC
CDR3aa: CASRPKTSGYNNEQFF

v_gene: TRBV27
j_gene: TRBJ2-5
d_gene: TRBD2
abundance: NA
CDR3nt: TGTGCCAGCAGTTTAGTGAGTGGAGCGGGAGGTGGGGAGACCCAGTACTTC
CDR3aa: CASSLVSGAGGGETQYF

v_gene: TRBV5-6
j_gene: TRBJ2-7
d_gene: TRBD1
abundance: NA
CDR3nt: TGTGCCAGCAGCTCCGGACCGGGACAGGGCTACGAGCAGTACTTC
CDR3aa: CASSSGPGQGYEQYF

v_gene: TRBV2
j_gene: TRBJ1-5
d_gene: NA
abundance: NA
CDR3nt: TGTGCCAGCAATACAGGGAGGGAAAGTCAGCCCCAGCATTTT
CDR3aa: CASNTGRESQPQHF

v_gene: TRBV30
j_gene: TRBJ2-2
d_gene: NA
abundance: few
CDR3nt: TGTGCCCGGCGCGGGGTCACCGGGGAGCTGTTTTTT
CDR3aa: CARRGVTGELFF

v_gene: TRBV28
j_gene: TRBJ1-2
d_gene: NA
abundance: NA
CDR3nt: TGTGCCAGCAGTCGACTAGGAGCTGGGCCGGCTAGCTATGGCTACACCTTC
CDR3aa: CASSRLGAGPASYGYTF

v_gene: TRBV9
j_gene: TRBJ2-3
d_gene: TRBD2
abundance: once
CDR3nt: TGTGCCAGCAGCGTAGGGGTAGCGGGTCAAACGCAGTATTTT
CDR3aa: CASSVGVAGQTQYF

v_gene: TRBV7-9
j_gene: TRBJ1-1
d_gene: NA
abundance: NA
CDR3nt: TGTGCCAGCAGCGCCTCCCGGGCGGGGGTTCAGGTAGCTTTCTTT
CDR3aa: CASSASRAGVQVAFF

v_gene: TRBV19
j_gene: TRBJ2-1
d_gene: TRBD1
abundance: few
CDR3nt: TGTGCCACCGCCCCGGGACAGCAAAGCAATGAGCAGTTCTTC
CDR3aa: CATAPGQQSNEQFF

v_gene: TRBV2
j_gene: TRBJ2-3
d_gene: TRBD2
abundance: NA
CDR3nt: TGTGCCAGCAGTGATATAGCGGGACGGAGAGGGTCAGATACGCAGTATTTT
CDR3aa: CASSDIAGRRGSDTQYF

v_gene: TRBV27
j_gene: TRBJ1-2
d_gene: NA
abundance: NA
CDR3nt: TGTGCCAGCAGTTTCAGACTTAACTATGGCTACACCTTC
CDR3aa: CASSFRLNYGYTF

v_gene: TRBV9
j_gene: TRBJ2-7
d_gene: TRBD1
abundance: once
CDR3nt: TGTGCCAGCAGCGGGTCCGGGACAGGGGGCCTGAGGGAGCAGTACTTC
CDR3aa: CASSGSGTGGLREQYF

v_gene: TRBV2
j_gene: TRBJ2-1
d_gene: NA
abundance: NA
CDR3nt: TGTGCCAGCAGGATAGGAGGGGTAAATGAGCAGTTCTTC
CDR3aa: CASRIGGVNEQFF

v_gene: TRBV6-5
j_gene: TRBJ2-7
d_gene: TRBD2
abundance: NA
CDR3nt: TGTGCCAGCAGCACCGGGGGGGCCTACGAGCAGTACTTC
CDR3aa: CASSTGGAYEQYF

v_gene: TRBV11-2
j_gene: TRBJ2-1
d_gene: TRBD2
abundance: NA
CDR3nt: TGTGCCAGCAGCCACACGGGACTAGCGGGAGGGGTAAGGCCCGCTGAGCAGTTCTTC
CDR3aa: CASSHTGLAGGVRPAEQFF

v_gene: TRBV6-5
j_gene: TRBJ1-1
d_gene: TRBD1
abundance: NA
CDR3nt: TGTGCCAGCAGTTACAACCTGGACAGGCCAGCTTTCTTT
CDR3aa: CASSYNLDRPAFF

v_gene: TRBV6-1
j_gene: TRBJ2-5
d_gene: TRBD2
abundance: few
CDR3nt: TGTGCCAGTTCATTAGCGGGATGGGAGACCCAGTACTTC
CDR3aa: CASSLAGWETQYF

v_gene: TRBV9
j_gene: TRBJ2-1
d_gene: TRBD2
abundance: once
CDR3nt: TGTGCCAGCAGCGGGGGGGGCTCCTACAATGAGCAGTTCTTC
CDR3aa: CASSGGGSYNEQFF

v_gene: TRBV28
j_gene: TRBJ2-1
d_gene: NA
abundance: NA
CDR3nt: TGTGCCAGCAGTTTACCCGGAGGGAGAGGGTTCTTC
CDR3aa: CASSLPGGRGFF

v_gene: TRBV11-3
j_gene: TRBJ1-2
d_gene: TRBD1
abundance: few
CDR3nt: TGTGCCAGCAGCTCCCTTACTACAGGGGGCAACTATGGCTACACCTTC
CDR3aa: CASSSLTTGGNYGYTF

v_gene: TRBV19
j_gene: TRBJ1-5
d_gene: NA
abundance: once
CDR3nt: TGTGCCAGTAGTTATCAGGGGCTAGGGGATCAGCCCCAGCATTTT
CDR3aa: CASSYQGLGDQPQHF

v_gene: TRBV2
j_gene: TRBJ2-5
d_gene: NA
abundance: NA
CDR3nt: TGTGCCAGCACTTTTGACCCCCCGGGGGCCCAGTACTTC
CDR3aa: CASTFDPPGAQYF

v_gene: TRBV30
j_gene: TRBJ1-6
d_gene: TRBD1
abundance: NA
CDR3nt: TGTGCCTGGAGCCCCGGGGCCTCCGGGACAGGGCTTTTCCCCCTCCACTTT
CDR3aa: CAWSPGASGTGLFPLHF

v_gene: TRBV7-3
j_gene: TRBJ1-1
d_gene: NA
abundance: NA
CDR3nt: TGTGCCAGCAGCCCTGGCGGCCTGAACACTGAAGCTTTCTTT
CDR3aa: CASSPGGLNTEAFF

v_gene: TRBV4-1
j_gene: TRBJ1-6
d_gene: NA
abundance: NA
CDR3nt: TGCGCCAGCAGCCAAGACCACAGGGACAATTCACCCCTCCACTTT
CDR3aa: CASSQDHRDNSPLHF

v_gene: TRBV2
j_gene: TRBJ1-2
d_gene: TRBD1
abundance: NA
CDR3nt: TGTGCCAGCATCCGGGATGGACAGGGACTTGGCTACACCTTC
CDR3aa: CASIRDGQGLGYTF

v_gene: TRBV7-9
j_gene: TRBJ1-3
d_gene: NA
abundance: NA
CDR3nt: TGTGCCAGCAGCTTAGAAGAGTTTACTACCATATATTTT
CDR3aa: CASSLEEFTTIYF

v_gene: TRBV10-3
j_gene: TRBJ2-7
d_gene: TRBD1
abundance: many
CDR3nt: TGTGCCATCAGGGGACAGGCGCCCTCCTACGAGCAGTACTTC
CDR3aa: CAIRGQAPSYEQYF

v_gene: TRBV28
j_gene: TRBJ1-2
d_gene: TRBD1
abundance: NA
CDR3nt: TGTGCCAGCAGTCCTTTAGGGGCCTGGGGACAGGGTGAGGGCTACACCTTC
CDR3aa: CASSPLGAWGQGEGYTF

v_gene: TRBV6-5
j_gene: TRBJ2-1
d_gene: NA
abundance: NA
CDR3nt: TGTGCCAGCAGTCCCACAGGGAGCTCCTACAATGAGCAGTTCTTC
CDR3aa: CASSPTGSSYNEQFF

v_gene: TRBV15
j_gene: TRBJ2-1
d_gene: NA
abundance: NA
CDR3nt: TGTGCCACCAGCAGGGCAGGGCAAGCGCAGTTCTTC
CDR3aa: CATSRAGQAQFF

v_gene: TRBV2
j_gene: TRBJ2-2
d_gene: TRBD2
abundance: NA
CDR3nt: TGTGCCAGCAGTGACGGGCTAGCGGGGTACACCGGGGAGCTGTTTTTT
CDR3aa: CASSDGLAGYTGELFF

v_gene: TRBV6-5
j_gene: TRBJ2-2
d_gene: NA
abundance: NA
CDR3nt: TGTGCCAGCCTAGGGCGGGCGGGGGAGCTGTTTTTT
CDR3aa: CASLGRAGELFF

v_gene: TRBV28
j_gene: TRBJ1-1
d_gene: NA
abundance: NA
CDR3nt: TGTGCCAGCAGTTTCGGGAGTGCTGAAGCTTTCTTT
CDR3aa: CASSFGSAEAFF

v_gene: TRBV5-6
j_gene: TRBJ2-3
d_gene: TRBD1
abundance: NA
CDR3nt: TGTGCCAGCAGGGGGACAGGGGGCACAGATACGCAGTATTTT
CDR3aa: CASRGTGGTDTQYF

v_gene: TRBV28
j_gene: TRBJ2-7
d_gene: NA
abundance: NA
CDR3nt: TGTGCCAGCAGTCCGCTGGGGGGCTCCTACGAGCAGTACTTC
CDR3aa: CASSPLGGSYEQYF

v_gene: TRBV9
j_gene: TRBJ1-2
d_gene: NA
abundance: NA
CDR3nt: TGTGCCAGCAGCGACGATACGCGGGCTGGCTATGGCTACACCTTC
CDR3aa: CASSDDTRAGYGYTF

v_gene: TRBV10-3
j_gene: TRBJ2-3
d_gene: NA
abundance: NA
CDR3nt: TGTGCCATCGACGGGTCGGAGGGCACAGATACGCAGTATTTT
CDR3aa: CAIDGSEGTDTQYF

v_gene: TRBV5-1
j_gene: TRBJ2-7
d_gene: NA
abundance: NA
CDR3nt: TGCGCCAGCAGTCCAGACGTCGGAGGGGACTACGAGCAGTACTTC
CDR3aa: CASSPDVGGDYEQYF

v_gene: TRBV18
j_gene: TRBJ2-3
d_gene: TRBD2
abundance: NA
CDR3nt: TGTGCCAGCTCACCGATGGGACTAGCGGGGGGCACAGATACGCAGTATTTT
CDR3aa: CASSPMGLAGGTDTQYF

v_gene: TRBV18
j_gene: TRBJ2-1
d_gene: TRBD2
abundance: few
CDR3nt: TGTGCCAGCTCACCACTGCTAGCGGGGGCCTACAATGAGCAGTTCTTC
CDR3aa: CASSPLLAGAYNEQFF

v_gene: TRBV6-5
j_gene: TRBJ1-2
d_gene: TRBD1
abundance: few
CDR3nt: TGTGCCAGCTATCAGGGGGTTGGCTACACCTTC
CDR3aa: CASYQGVGYTF

v_gene: TRBV7-9
j_gene: TRBJ2-7
d_gene: TRBD1
abundance: NA
CDR3nt: TGTGCCAGCAGCTTCGGACAGGGGTACTATAAGTACTTC
CDR3aa: CASSFGQGYYKYF

v_gene: TRBV9
j_gene: TRBJ1-2
d_gene: TRBD1
abundance: NA
CDR3nt: TGTGCCAGCAGCCCTCTTGGTGAAGGACAGGGAAGGGATAACTATGGCTACACCTTC
CDR3aa: CASSPLGEGQGRDNYGYTF

v_gene: TRBV4-1
j_gene: TRBJ2-3
d_gene: TRBD2
abundance: few
CDR3nt: TGCGCCAGCAGCCAGTTCTACACGGGACTAGCAACAGATACGCAGTATTTT
CDR3aa: CASSQFYTGLATDTQYF

v_gene: TRBV29-1
j_gene: TRBJ1-1
d_gene: NA
abundance: NA
CDR3nt: TGCAGCGTAGGACAGAACACTGAAGCTTTCTTT
CDR3aa: CSVGQNTEAFF

v_gene: TRBV6-5
j_gene: TRBJ1-2
d_gene: NA
abundance: NA
CDR3nt: TGTGCCAGCAGTTTCATTGGGGAGTATGGCTACACCTTC
CDR3aa: CASSFIGEYGYTF

v_gene: TRBV5-6
j_gene: TRBJ2-1
d_gene: TRBD2
abundance: NA
CDR3nt: TGTGCCAGCAGCTTGGAAGAGCGGGAGTGGAATGAGCAGTTCTTC
CDR3aa: CASSLEEREWNEQFF

v_gene: TRBV30
j_gene: TRBJ2-7
d_gene: NA
abundance: NA
CDR3nt: TGTGCCTGGAAGGGTAGCGGCTACGAGCAGTACTTC
CDR3aa: CAWKGSGYEQYF